The text below deals with one T cell receptor beta chain. The antigen remains unidentified. The CDR3 is 14 amino acids. Germline V gene data show CDR1 as SGHRS and CDR2 as YFSETQ. Germline trimming cut 4 bases from V and 3 bases from J; bases unmatched to any gene: 5. These data belong to a study of monozygotic twins with cystic fibrosis. Turning to the study itself: Around 3 micrograms of fragmented DNA underwent approximately 15 PCR cycles for library preparation. Study-wide results and limits: Unrelated CF individuals shared fewer identical clonotypes than monozygotic CF twins. J usage was most co-twin-similar in 8 of 16 pairs, V in 13. Clonality was generally low (median approximately 0.0088), higher in the most severe patients.

Here immunoSEQ multiplex PCR was the method, and the copy in TCRdb shows in-frame clones only, minus some. The data contain some 17,000 clones, about 96% of them singletons. Sequencing used blood. This TCR was sampled from a girl aged 2-15 years with cystic fibrosis. V gene TRBV5-1 combines with J gene TRBJ2-7; the match to TRBD1 covers 9 bases. CDR3 sequence reads: CASSVWDRDYEQYF. The CDR3 DNA follows: TGCGCCAGCAGCGTATGGGACAGGGACTACGAGCAGTACTTC.